The T cell receptor (beta chain) described here comes from a study of CD8 T cells in Susac syndrome. CDR3 length equals 14 residues. Trimming cost V 4 bases and J 4 bases; bases outside gene matches: 6. The germline V gene has CDR1 SQVTM and CDR2 ANQGSEA. RNA, at about 0.45 to 1 ug, was reverse transcribed with random hexamers. One entry per CDR3 protein results from TCRdb running MiXCR on the immunoSEQ multiplex PCR reads. The repertoire holds about 110,000 distinct CDR3 sequences, with 96% as singletons. Sequenced: CD4+ T cells from PBMCs. V and J are TRBV29-1 and TRBJ2-2, with 7 positions matching TRBD2. The source is a human donor in good health. The CDR3 is CSVVAGAATGELFF. DNA for the CDR3: TGCAGCGTTGTTGCGGGAGCGGCCACCGGGGAGCTGTTTTTT.